The rows below give T cell receptor beta chains drawn from one sample of a study of blood T cell repertoires in COVID-19. Assay used: immunoSEQ multiplex PCR; TCRdb lists only in-frame clones, some missing. The sample holds about 140,000 clones, about 77% seen once. The specimen was peripheral blood. These receptors all come from a woman between 45 and 65 years old with active or convalescent COVID-19. CDR3s leave out the opening cysteine and the closing phenylalanine or tryptophan. The order of the fields is J gene, clone size, V gene, CDR3 protein. Not all rows give a size; the values are once, few, many and, for expanded clones, a class.

J: TRBJ2-3; size: few; V: TRBV30; CDR3: AWSGLAGAGTDTQY
J: TRBJ1-2; size: -; V: TRBV19; CDR3: ASGSGSHTYGYT
J: TRBJ2-3; size: once; V: TRBV18; CDR3: ASSPFASGRSADTQY
J: TRBJ1-6; size: -; V: TRBV2; CDR3: ASRDSLSPLH
J: TRBJ2-3; size: -; V: TRBV12-3/TRBV12-4; CDR3: ASSQLVRDTQY
J: TRBJ2-2; size: -; V: TRBV7-2; CDR3: ASSLRSPGSGGELF
J: TRBJ2-7; size: -; V: TRBV19; CDR3: ASSDTSGGLYEQY
J: TRBJ1-1; size: -; V: TRBV28; CDR3: ASTLGGPGVEAF
J: TRBJ1-1; size: -; V: TRBV5-5; CDR3: ASSPGQGHLNTEAF
J: TRBJ2-3; size: -; V: TRBV7-2; CDR3: ASSPRGVGTDTQY
J: TRBJ2-7; size: -; V: TRBV7-2; CDR3: ASSPWGGGSYEQY
J: TRBJ2-3; size: -; V: TRBV11-2; CDR3: ASSLGGPTDTQY
J: TRBJ2-1; size: -; V: TRBV18; CDR3: ASSPFTSGPTEQF
J: TRBJ1-2; size: -; V: TRBV9; CDR3: ASSVDSNYGYT
J: TRBJ2-1; size: -; V: TRBV2; CDR3: ASSEATTSGGPISSYNEQF
J: TRBJ2-5; size: many; V: TRBV11-3; CDR3: ASSLGGVQETQY
J: TRBJ2-7; size: -; V: TRBV5-4; CDR3: ASSLGSDAYEQY
J: TRBJ1-3; size: -; V: TRBV19; CDR3: ASSSPGGKVPNSGNTIY
J: TRBJ2-7; size: many; V: TRBV7-2; CDR3: ASSLAISGESYEQY
J: TRBJ2-5; size: -; V: TRBV7-3; CDR3: ASSYVGQAGETQY
J: TRBJ2-7; size: -; V: TRBV6-5; CDR3: ASSNSAGSYEQY
J: TRBJ2-7; size: -; V: TRBV6-7; CDR3: ASSPPPPQAHEQY
J: TRBJ2-1; size: once; V: TRBV5-1; CDR3: ASQKSGDSYNEQF
J: TRBJ2-7; size: many; V: TRBV7-6; CDR3: ASSLETGGLYEQY
J: TRBJ2-5; size: once; V: TRBV28; CDR3: ASSGWDRGETQY
J: TRBJ1-2; size: -; V: TRBV4-2; CDR3: ASSQGSSYGYT
J: TRBJ1-1; size: -; V: TRBV9; CDR3: ASSVNLNTEAF
J: TRBJ1-2; size: -; V: TRBV2; CDR3: ASSEETGPSNHGYT
J: TRBJ1-2; size: -; V: TRBV25-1; CDR3: ASSEQGYGYT
J: TRBJ1-6; size: few; V: TRBV4-3; CDR3: ASSQVIYSPLH
J: TRBJ1-5; size: -; V: TRBV7-3; CDR3: ASSLRGNQPQH
J: TRBJ2-2; size: -; V: TRBV9; CDR3: ASSVVGAGELF
J: TRBJ2-5; size: -; V: TRBV24-1; CDR3: ATSGGTRGILQETQY
J: TRBJ1-5; size: -; V: TRBV6-2/TRBV6-3; CDR3: ASSFRADRGPQPQH
J: TRBJ1-1; size: once; V: TRBV5-1; CDR3: ASSWAAGGNTEAF
J: TRBJ1-3; size: -; V: TRBV6-6; CDR3: ASRRQAEPFSGNTIY
J: TRBJ1-2; size: -; V: TRBV12-5; CDR3: ASAPGASGYT
J: TRBJ1-3; size: -; V: TRBV5-5; CDR3: ASSLLSGVGNTIY
J: TRBJ2-2; size: -; V: TRBV5-1; CDR3: ASSLVLAGANTGELF
J: TRBJ2-1; size: -; V: TRBV28; CDR3: ASSSLTGGSYNEQF